A single sample gave rise to the 30 T cell receptor beta chains below, sequenced in a study of response to subunit inactivated influenza vaccine. TCRdb reprocessed the RT-PCR reads with MiXCR, giving one entry per CDR3 protein. This table has about 500,000 distinct CDR3 sequences, 16% appearing once. Sample: CD4+ T cells sorted from PBMCs, taken less than 30 months after vaccination. These receptors all stem from a man aged 45 to 75 who received an inactivated influenza vaccine.

This clonotype was seen at least ten times. The V call is TRBV20-1, the J call TRBJ1-5; tentatively, D is TRBD1 (5 bases). This CDR3 comprises 14 residues. CDR1 is DFQATT and CDR2 is SNEGSKA in the germline V gene (reference sequence). V lost 5 bases and J lost 9, with 20 bases in between. The CDR3 loop is CSARQGPPSMPQHF. The CDR3 DNA sequence: TGCAGTGCTCGGCAGGGACCGCCGTCCATGCCCCAGCATTTT.

The chain has TRBV29-1 and TRBJ2-3, with 9 bases lining up with TRBD1. With V trimmed by 3 bases and J by 8 bases, 3 bases remained unmatched. The CDR3 is made up of 12 amino acids. Germline V CDR1 and CDR2: SQVTM, ANQGSEA. The CDR3 nucleotides read TGCAGCGTTGACCCGACAGGGGGTACGCAGTATTTT. Translating it yields CSVDPTGGTQYF.

The V gene is TRBV4-1, the J gene TRBJ2-5; possibly TRBD2 for D (6 bases). Germline V gene data show CDR1 as MGHRA and CDR2 as YSYEKL. This CDR3 is 14 amino acids long. V lost 3 bases and J 3 bases, leaving 11 bases between the germline ends. This CDR3 reads CASSQTGTEETQYF. CDR3 coding DNA: TGCGCCAGCAGCCAGACCGGGACTGAAGAGACCCAGTACTTC.

This chain connects TRBV7-8 to TRBJ2-7; the D is unclear. This CDR3 contains 12 residues. CDR1 is SGHVS and CDR2 is FQNEAQ in the germline V gene. Trimming removed 4 bases from V and 4 bases from J, with 8 bases in between. The CDR3 sequence: CASSSGQYEQYF. For the CDR3, the DNA is TGTGCCAGCAGCTCGGGTCAGTACGAGCAGTACTTC. Full variable domain (remainder filled in from reference TRBV7-8 and TRBJ2-7): GAGVSQSPRYKVAKRGQDVALRCDPISGHVSLFWYQQALGQGPEFLTYFQNEAQLDKSGLPSDRFFAERPEGSVSTLKIQRTQQEDSAVYLCASSSGQYEQYFGPGTRLTVT.

The V gene is TRBV4-3, the J gene TRBJ2-7; D is perhaps TRBD2 (6 bases). V gave up 4 bases and J gave up 7 bases, with 14 bases separating them. Germline V gene data show CDR1 as LGHNA and CDR2 as YSLEER. The CDR3 has 13 residues. The CDR3 nucleotides read TGCGCCAGCAGCCCCTATACCGGGAGAGAGCAGTACTTC. Its translation: CASSPYTGREQYF.

This clonotype was picked up a small number of times. The gene calls are TRBV20-1 and TRBJ1-6, with D possibly matching TRBD1 (5 bases). The V end lost 0 bases, the J end lost 5 bases, and 14 bases lay between the germline ends. Germline V gene data show CDR1 as DFQATT and CDR2 as SNEGSKA (reference sequence). CDR3 length: 16 residues. CDR3 region: CSARDPRGGDNSPLHF. The CDR3 DNA sequence: TGCAGTGCTAGAGATCCGCGGGGAGGGGATAATTCACCCCTCCACTTT.

About this clonotype itself: A much more abundant neighbour one base away suggests this may be a read error. The genes are TRBV6-1 and TRBJ2-2; possible D gene TRBD2, 5 bases. Germline V gene data show CDR1 as MNHNS and CDR2 as SASEGT. The CDR3 loop spans 13 amino acids. The CDR3: CASRLSNTGELIF. CDR3 in DNA: TGTGCCAGCCGGCTCTCGAACACCGGGGAGCTGATTTTT.

The rearrangement uses TRBV6-1 and TRBJ1-4; TRBD1 agrees at 9 bases. Germline CDR1 MNHNS, CDR2 SASEGT. The CDR3 length is 14 residues. Trimming took 5 bases from V and 7 from J; bases not matched to a gene: 5. CDR3 sequence reads: CASSPTGGVEKLFF. The CDR3 DNA reads as TGTGCCAGCAGTCCGACAGGGGGTGTTGAAAAACTGTTTTTT.

This clonotype was seen many times. The chain recombines TRBV27 with TRBJ1-1; 12 bases agree with TRBD1. Losses at the gene ends were 5 bases for V and 5 bases for J; bases not matched to a gene: 6. The CDR3 extends over 15 amino acids. Germline V CDR1 and CDR2: MNHEY, SMNVEV (reference sequence). CDR3 sequence: CASSGGTGGGTEAFF. The CDR3 DNA sequence: TGTGCCAGCAGTGGGGGGACAGGGGGCGGAACTGAAGCTTTCTTT.

Ten or more counts support this clonotype. The chain has TRBV27 and TRBJ2-1; D uncertain. Looked up from germline, CDR1 is MNHEY and CDR2 is SMNVEV (reference sequence). Between the trimmed V and J ends, which lost 5 bases and 0 bases, there was a span of 14 bases. The CDR3 is 16 residues long. CDR3 sequence reads: CASSKIRAASYNEQFF. In nucleotides, the CDR3 is TGTGCCAGCAGTAAAATACGCGCGGCCTCCTACAATGAGCAGTTCTTC.

This clonotype has more than one count but fewer than ten. CDR3 amino acids: CASSFLPGLAGETADTQYF. The CDR3 nucleotides are TGTGCCAGCAGCTTCCTACCGGGACTAGCGGGAGAGACAGCAGATACGCAGTATTTT. This chain connects TRBV7-3 to TRBJ2-3, with 14 nucleotides matching TRBD2. With V trimmed by 3 bases and J by 4 bases, 12 bases remained unmatched. CDR1 is SGHTA, CDR2 FQGTGA, per germline. The CDR3 has 19 residues.

This clonotype was detected ten times or more. The chain employs TRBV12-3 or TRBV12-4 and TRBJ1-3; 7 bases match TRBD1. V shed 5 bases and J 0 bases; nucleotides not matched to a gene: 4. The CDR3 has 15 amino acids. The CDR3 sequence is CASSRGTDSGNTIYF. The CDR3 region has the DNA TGTGCCAGCAGTCGCGGGACAGACTCTGGAAACACCATATATTTT.

This rearrangement joins TRBV11-2 to TRBJ1-4, with D possibly matching TRBD1 (5 bases). Between the trimmed V and J ends, which lost 0 bases and 2 bases, there was a span of 10 bases. CDR1 is SGHAT and CDR2 is FQNNGV in the germline V gene. The length of the CDR3 is 16 residues. CDR3 coding DNA: TGTGCCAGCAGCTTAGATTTTGGGGCGACTAATGAAAAACTGTTTTTT. This codes for CASSLDFGATNEKLFF.

Only a few counts were recorded for this clonotype. V is TRBV27 and J is TRBJ2-3; TRBD2 matches 11 bases. With V trimmed by 6 bases and J by 4 bases, 6 bases remained unmatched. Germline V lookup: CDR1 MNHEY, CDR2 SMNVEV (reference sequence). This CDR3 spans 15 amino acids. CDR3: CASSPGLAESDTQYF. The DNA for the CDR3 is TGTGCCAGCAGCCCGGGACTAGCGGAATCAGATACGCAGTATTTT.

This chain joins TRBV6-2 or TRBV6-3 and TRBJ2-1, with D perhaps matching TRBD1 (6 bases). CDR3 size: 15 residues. Germline values: CDR1 MNHEY, CDR2 SVGEGT. Trimming pared 0 bases from V and 3 bases from J, leaving 9 bases between. CDR3 sequence: CASSYSDRFYNEQFF. The CDR3 DNA is TGTGCCAGCAGTTACTCCGACAGGTTCTACAATGAGCAGTTCTTC.

This clonotype was counted only a few times. This CDR3 reads CASSFWETNEKLFF. The CDR3, as DNA: TGTGCCAGCAGCTTCTGGGAAACTAATGAAAAACTGTTTTTT. This rearrangement joins TRBV7-9 to TRBJ1-4; D call uncertain. The V gene's germline CDR1 is SEHNR and CDR2 FQNEAQ (reference sequence). The V end lost 3 bases, the J end lost 1 base, and 6 bases lay between the germline ends. The CDR3 covers 14 residues.

This clonotype has more than one count but fewer than ten. The rearrangement uses TRBV20-1 and TRBJ2-5, with a weak D call TRBD1 (6 bases). V shed 6 bases and J shed 2 bases, with 13 bases lying between them. From germline, CDR1 is DFQATT and CDR2 SNEGSKA (reference sequence). This CDR3 spans 13 amino acids. The DNA of the CDR3 is TGCAGTGCGAAAAGACAGGTTCAAGAGACCCAGTACTTC. Translated, it gives CSAKRQVQETQYF.

The gene calls are TRBV20-1 and TRBJ2-7, with 8 bases fitting TRBD1. The J segment lost 5 bases and the V segment lost 6 bases, leaving 15 bases of the junction unmatched. CDR1 and CDR2 from the germline V gene are DFQATT and SNEGSKA (reference sequence). This CDR3 contains 15 residues. The CDR3 sequence is CSAPKPGTGRNEQYF. The CDR3, as DNA: TGCAGTGCACCAAAGCCCGGGACAGGCCGGAACGAGCAGTACTTC.

This clonotype has a single count. The chain uses TRBV6-2 or TRBV6-3 and TRBJ1-5; D unresolved. Germline-derived CDR1 and CDR2 are MNHEY and SVGEGT. This CDR3 is 13 amino acids long. The germline V and J ends were trimmed by 2 bases and 6 bases, with 8 bases remaining between them. In nucleotides, the CDR3 is TGTGCCAGCAGTTACAACCGGGTTCAGCCCCAGCATTTT. Translation gives CASSYNRVQPQHF.

There are many counts of this clonotype. The J gene is TRBJ2-2, the V gene TRBV10-2; TRBD2 matches at 14 bases. CDR1 is WSHSY, CDR2 SAAADI, per germline. The CDR3 loop spans 18 amino acids. V lost 8 bases and J lost 3; bases outside the gene matches: 11. The CDR3: CASAGTSGRKMDTGELFF. In nucleotides, the CDR3 is TGCGCCAGCGCTGGGACTAGCGGGAGAAAGATGGACACCGGGGAGCTGTTTTTT.

This clonotype was recorded at least ten times. This chain links TRBV20-1 with TRBJ2-3; D is unresolved. Trimming cost V 5 bases and J 4 bases, with 19 bases left between them. CDR1 and CDR2 (germline): DFQATT, SNEGSKA (reference sequence). This CDR3 spans 15 amino acids. The CDR3 sequence: CSAYALPSRPDTQYF. Here the CDR3 DNA reads TGCAGTGCTTACGCGCTACCCTCTCGGCCAGATACGCAGTATTTT.

CDR3 protein: CATRLAASYEQYF. In DNA form, the CDR3 reads TGTGCCACCAGACTAGCGGCCTCCTACGAGCAGTACTTC. The V call is TRBV25-1, the J call TRBJ2-7, with 9 nucleotides matching TRBD2. The length of the CDR3 is 13 residues. V lost 10 bases, J lost 0 bases, and 4 bases stayed unmatched. Germline CDR1 MGHDK, CDR2 SYGVNS.

The V and J genes are TRBV3-1 and TRBJ2-4; D gene ambiguous. Looked up from germline, CDR1 is LGHDT and CDR2 is YNNKEL (reference sequence). The CDR3 is made up of 15 amino acids. V was trimmed by 5 bases and J by 5 bases, leaving 16 bases between them. In nucleotides, the CDR3 is TGTGCCAGCAGCGCTCGCTACAGAGTACAAAACATTCAGTACTTC. Translating it yields CASSARYRVQNIQYF.

V usage is TRBV2 and J usage is TRBJ2-7; 8 bases fit TRBD1. Trimming at V came to 7 bases and at J to 2 bases, leaving 4 bases not matched to a gene. This CDR3 has 13 amino acids. Germline V CDR1 and CDR2: SNHLY, FYNNEI. CDR3 residues: CASKRTGTYEQYF. CDR3 in DNA: TGTGCCAGCAAACGGACAGGGACCTACGAGCAGTACTTC. Complete variable domain (other parts from reference TRBV2 and TRBJ2-7): EPEVTQTPSHQVTQMGQEVILRCVPISNHLYFYWYRQILGQKVEFLVSFYNNEISEKSEIFDDQFSVERPDGSNFTLKIRSTKLEDSAMYFCASKRTGTYEQYFGPGTRLTVT.

This clonotype appeared a few times. V gene TRBV5-1 combines with J gene TRBJ2-2; 7 nucleotides agree with TRBD2. The germline CDR1 and CDR2 sequences are SGHRS and YFSETQ. The V gene end was trimmed by 6 bases and the J gene end by 1 base; junction bases not matched to a gene: 6. CDR3 length: 15 amino acids. The CDR3 DNA is TGCGCCAGCAAGAGCGGGATTTTGAACACCGGGGAGCTGTTTTTT. This translates into CASKSGILNTGELFF. Based on the CDR3 plus reference TRBV5-1 and TRBJ2-2, the full variable domain is KAGVTQTPRYLIKTRGQQVTLSCSPISGHRSVSWYQQTPGQGLQFLFEYFSETQRNKGNFPGRFSGRQFSNSRSEMNVSTLELGDSALYLCASKSGILNTGELFFGEGSRLTVL.

This clonotype was seen more than once but under ten times. The gene calls are TRBV7-2 and TRBJ2-1; no clear D gene. The CDR3 totals 13 residues. V lost 9 bases, J lost 4 bases, and 13 bases lay in between. Germline values: CDR1 SGHTA, CDR2 FQGNSA. This CDR3 is CASSRQSYNEQFF. The DNA for the CDR3 is TGTGCCAGTAGTAGGCAGTCTTACAATGAGCAGTTCTTC.

This clonotype has just a few counts. This chain links TRBV3-1 with TRBJ1-1; D gene unclear. Germline CDR1 reads LGHDT; CDR2 reads YNNKEL (reference sequence). Between the trimmed V and J ends, which lost 1 base and 7 bases, there was a span of 7 bases. CDR3 length: 12 amino acids. This chain's CDR3 is CASSQVSGEAFF. DNA for the CDR3: TGTGCCAGCAGCCAAGTGTCGGGTGAAGCTTTCTTT.

This clonotype was seen a few times. This chain connects TRBV7-3 to TRBJ2-5; 9 bases align to TRBD1. This CDR3 is 14 amino acids long. Germline V gives CDR1 SGHTA, CDR2 FQGTGA. Trimming took 5 bases from V and 4 from J; bases not matched to a gene: 5. The CDR3 spells CASSTTGGGETQYF. The DNA for the CDR3 is TGTGCCAGCAGCACTACAGGGGGCGGAGAGACCCAGTACTTC.

This clonotype was detected only a few times. The chain employs TRBV29-1 and TRBJ1-1, with TRBD1 matching over 8 bases. CDR3 size: 15 residues. V was clipped by 4 bases and J by 2 bases; unmatched bases: 9. Germline values: CDR1 SQVTM, CDR2 ANQGSEA. DNA for the CDR3: TGCAGCGTTGTAATGGGGGACAGGATCAACACTGAAGCTTTCTTT. It encodes CSVVMGDRINTEAFF. The entire variable domain, with the rest obtained from reference TRBV29-1 and TRBJ1-1, is as follows: SAVISQKPSRDICQRGTSLTIQCQVDSQVTMMFWYRQQPGQSLTLIATANQGSEATYESGFVIDKFPISRPNLTFSTLTVSNMSPEDSSIYLCSVVMGDRINTEAFFGQGTRLTVV.

This clonotype was detected only a few times. The rearrangement joins TRBV2 to TRBJ2-7; 7 bases line up with TRBD1. The germline V gene encodes CDR1 SNHLY and CDR2 FYNNEI. CDR3 size: 12 residues. The trim removed 10 bases at V and 5 bases at J, leaving 8 bases unmatched. CDR3: CATRQGIDEQYF. DNA of the CDR3: TGTGCCACCAGACAGGGAATCGACGAGCAGTACTTC. Combining the CDR3 with reference TRBV2 and TRBJ2-7 gives the whole variable domain EPEVTQTPSHQVTQMGQEVILRCVPISNHLYFYWYRQILGQKVEFLVSFYNNEISEKSEIFDDQFSVERPDGSNFTLKIRSTKLEDSAMYFCATRQGIDEQYFGPGTRLTVT.